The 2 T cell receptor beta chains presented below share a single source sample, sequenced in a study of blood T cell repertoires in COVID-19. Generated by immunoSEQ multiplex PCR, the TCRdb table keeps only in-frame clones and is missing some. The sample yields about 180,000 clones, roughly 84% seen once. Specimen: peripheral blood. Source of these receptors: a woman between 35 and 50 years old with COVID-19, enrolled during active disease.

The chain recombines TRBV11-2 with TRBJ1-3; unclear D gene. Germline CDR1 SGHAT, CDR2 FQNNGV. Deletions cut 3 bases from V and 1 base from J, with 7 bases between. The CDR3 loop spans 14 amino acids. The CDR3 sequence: CASSLAGSGNTIYF. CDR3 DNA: TGTGCCAGCAGCTTGGCGGGGTCTGGAAACACCATATATTTT.

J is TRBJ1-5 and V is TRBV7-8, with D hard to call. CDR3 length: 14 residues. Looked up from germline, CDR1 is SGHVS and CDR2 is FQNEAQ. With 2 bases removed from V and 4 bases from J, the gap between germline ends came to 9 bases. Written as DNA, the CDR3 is TGTGCCAGCAGCTTATCGGGTACGAATCAGCCCCAGCATTTT. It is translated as CASSLSGTNQPQHF. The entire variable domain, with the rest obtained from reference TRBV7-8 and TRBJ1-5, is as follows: GAGVSQSPRYKVAKRGQDVALRCDPISGHVSLFWYQQALGQGPEFLTYFQNEAQLDKSGLPSDRFFAERPEGSVSTLKIQRTQQEDSAVYLCASSLSGTNQPQHFGDGTRLSIL.